The 8 T cell receptor beta chains listed next were all sequenced from one sample in a study of T cell responses to AZD1222 COVID-19 vaccine. Profiled with immunoSEQ multiplex PCR; TCRdb holds only in-frame clones, not every one. The sample records 130,000 or so clones, about 90% being singletons. Sequences were derived from peripheral blood, sampled on day 0 of AZD1222 vaccination. Source of these receptors: an adult in good health.

The chain is built from TRBV2 and TRBJ1-5, with TRBD1 matching 7 bases. Germline V gives CDR1 SNHLY, CDR2 FYNNEI. The CDR3 contains 13 residues. V gave up 4 bases and J gave up 7 bases; unmatched junction bases: 4. The CDR3 region has the DNA TGTGCCAGCAGTGGACAGGGCAGCCAGCCCCAGCATTTT. Translated: CASSGQGSQPQHF.

This chain connects TRBV4-2 to TRBJ2-1; TRBD1 aligns across 7 bases. CDR3 length: 17 amino acids. Losses at the gene ends were 3 bases for V and 5 bases for J; bases not matched to a gene: 13. Germline V gene lookup returns CDR1 LGHNA and CDR2 YNFKEQ. CDR3 coding DNA: TGTGCCAGCAGCCACCCCAGGACAGGTTCCCCGCACAATGAGCAGTTCTTC. It specifies CASSHPRTGSPHNEQFF.

In its sample, this clone was seen once. This chain links TRBV30 with TRBJ2-2, with D unresolved. The CDR3 is made up of 13 amino acids. The ends were cut back, 0 bases at V and 4 bases at J, with 6 bases in the middle. Germline V gives CDR1 GTSNPN, CDR2 SVGIG (reference sequence). CDR3 protein: CAWSVKSTGELFF. CDR3 sequence (DNA): TGTGCCTGGAGTGTGAAAAGCACCGGGGAGCTGTTTTTT.

Worth noting for this clone: The sample contains more than one DNA sequence encoding this CDR3. J is TRBJ2-3 and V is TRBV4-1; D unresolved. Germline loops: CDR1 MGHRA, CDR2 YSYEKL. Trimming took 3 bases from V and 4 from J, leaving 5 bases between them. This CDR3 is built from 12 residues. The CDR3 is CASSQSADTQYF. The CDR3 nucleotides are TGCGCCAGCAGCCAGAGTGCAGATACGCAGTATTTT.

This clone was detected once. The chain recombines TRBV7-9 with TRBJ1-1; weak D call: TRBD1 (5 bases). Between the trimmed V and J ends, which lost 5 bases and 4 bases, there was a span of 14 bases. There are 14 residues in the CDR3. Germline V gives CDR1 SEHNR, CDR2 FQNEAQ (reference sequence). CDR3 bases: TGTGCCAGCAGCCTACTTCAGGGAAGCACTGAAGCTTTCTTT. Translated, it gives CASSLLQGSTEAFF. The complete variable domain, with remaining parts taken from reference TRBV7-9 and TRBJ1-1, reads DTGVSQNPRHKITKRGQNVTFRCDPISEHNRLYWYRQTLGQGPEFLTYFQNEAQLEKSRLLSDRFSAERPKGSFSTLEIQRTEQGDSAMYLCASSLLQGSTEAFFGQGTRLTVV.

The gene calls are TRBV27 and TRBJ1-5; D might be TRBD1 (5 bases). Trimming took off 6 bases at V and 0 bases at J, with 12 bases between the two ends. This CDR3 comprises 15 residues. Germline CDR1 MNHEY, CDR2 SMNVEV (reference sequence). The CDR3 nucleotides read TGTGCCAGCAGCGAGACAGCCTTTAGCAATCAGCCCCAGCATTTT. Amino acids: CASSETAFSNQPQHF.

The V call is TRBV7-6, the J call TRBJ2-2, with unresolved D. V shed 1 base and J shed 7 bases, with 4 bases lying between them. The CDR3 is 12 residues long. From germline, CDR1 is SGHVS and CDR2 FNYEAQ. This CDR3 reads CASSLVGGELFF. The CDR3 nucleotides read TGTGCCAGCAGCTTAGTGGGCGGGGAGCTGTTTTTT.

This clone was seen only a few times. This chain uses TRBV5-6 with TRBJ1-2, with D possibly TRBD1 on 6 matching bases. The germline V gene has CDR1 SGHDT and CDR2 YYEEEE. This CDR3 spans 12 amino acids. V dropped 0 bases and J dropped 7 bases, with 7 bases sitting between them. The CDR3 region is CASSLDRVGYTF. In nucleotides, the CDR3 is TGTGCCAGCAGCTTGGACAGGGTTGGCTACACCTTC.